This T cell receptor (beta chain) was retrieved from a study of blood T cell repertoires in COVID-19. Background on the study: Material from acute and convalescent COVID-19 was sourced from the United States, Italy and Spain. Sample material is recorded as cDNA or gDNA derived from T cells, B-cell-depleted T cells, or PBMCs.

Germline V lookup: CDR1 SGHDN, CDR2 FVKESK. V shed 8 bases and J 0 bases; nucleotides not matched to a gene: 2. This CDR3 is built from 14 residues. Methods used by the authors: Estimates of nucleated cell counts were drawn from the amplification of reference gene primers. The table came from immunoSEQ multiplex PCR; TCRdb's copy has only in-frame clones and leaves some out. D and trimming come from the DNA, and the V and J calls and clone size come from that table. The sample records under 250,000 clones, around 80% being singletons. The clonotype comes from a woman between 40 and 50 years old with acute or convalescent COVID-19. The V gene is TRBV14, the J gene TRBJ2-3; 10 bases fit TRBD1. Sequences were obtained from peripheral blood. The CDR3 loop is CASGGQGSTDTQYF. The CDR3, as DNA: TGTGCCAGCGGGGGACAGGGGAGCACAGATACGCAGTATTTT. The entire variable domain, with the rest obtained from reference TRBV14 and TRBJ2-3, is as follows: EAGVTQFPSHSVIEKGQTVTLRCDPISGHDNLYWYRRVMGKEIKFLLHFVKESKQDESGMPNNRFLAERTGGTYSTLKVQPAELEDSGVYFCASGGQGSTDTQYFGPGTRLTVL.